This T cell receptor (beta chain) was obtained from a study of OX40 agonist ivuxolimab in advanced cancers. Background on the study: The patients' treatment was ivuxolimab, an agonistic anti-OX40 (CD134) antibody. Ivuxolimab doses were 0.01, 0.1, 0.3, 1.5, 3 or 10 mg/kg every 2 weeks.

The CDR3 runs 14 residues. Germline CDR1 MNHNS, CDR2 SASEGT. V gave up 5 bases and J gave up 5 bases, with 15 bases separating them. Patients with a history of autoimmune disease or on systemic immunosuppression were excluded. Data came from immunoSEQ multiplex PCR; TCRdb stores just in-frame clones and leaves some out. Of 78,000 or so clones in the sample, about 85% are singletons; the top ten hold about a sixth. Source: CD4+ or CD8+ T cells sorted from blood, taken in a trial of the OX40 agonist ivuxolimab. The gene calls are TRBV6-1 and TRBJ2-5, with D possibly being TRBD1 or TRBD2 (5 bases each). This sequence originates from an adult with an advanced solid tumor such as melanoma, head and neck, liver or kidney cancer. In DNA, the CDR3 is TGTGCCAGCAGTTGGGAGCAGGGCGTGGAGACCCAGTACTTC. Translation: CASSWEQGVETQYF.